Sequencing of this T cell receptor beta chain was carried out in a study of shared clonotypes between healthy human individuals. Findings and limits, study-wide: Among several donors, about 4.6% of naive CD4 clonotypes were found in common. Non-shared clonotypes displayed generation probabilities falling below those of clonotypes present in all four donors.

TCRdb keeps only in-frame clones here, not all; method: immunoSEQ multiplex PCR. Among approximately 1,500,000 clones listed, approximately 98% were seen once. CD4+ cell separation produced CD45RA+ naive and CD45RA-negative memory subsets. The CDR3 length is 15 residues. The J segment lost 6 bases and the V segment lost 5 bases, leaving 12 bases of the junction unmatched. Germline V lookup: CDR1 SNHLY, CDR2 FYNNEI. Worth noting for this clone: Antigen specificity is unknown.

This TCR derives from a man aged 25 to 40 in good health. Sequencing was done on a sample of naive CD4+ T cells sorted from blood. The sample's subset: CD45RA+ positively selected. This chain joins TRBV2 and TRBJ1-2, with 7 bases matching TRBD1. This CDR3 is CASSLGQVGRNGYTF. The CDR3, as DNA: TGTGCCAGCAGTTTAGGACAGGTTGGGAGAAATGGCTACACCTTC.